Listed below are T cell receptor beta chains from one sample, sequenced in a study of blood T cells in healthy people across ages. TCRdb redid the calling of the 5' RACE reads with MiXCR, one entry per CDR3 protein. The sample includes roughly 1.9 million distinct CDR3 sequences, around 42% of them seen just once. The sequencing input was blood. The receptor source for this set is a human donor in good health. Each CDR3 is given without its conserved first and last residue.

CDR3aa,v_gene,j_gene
ASSRSRVRETQY,TRBV7-8,TRBJ2-5
ASCSGTSYEQY,TRBV6-2/TRBV6-3,TRBJ2-7
SAARDRDQPQH,TRBV20-1,TRBJ1-5
ASSQDTGEISYGYT,TRBV4-3,TRBJ1-2
ASSLKGGGALDTQY,TRBV7-3,TRBJ2-3
AGSNTGALHEQY,TRBV28,TRBJ2-7
ASSLDYSRGVQTQY,TRBV7-2,TRBJ2-5
ASNLQGSKETQY,TRBV7-2,.
ASSTGTGVGYT,TRBV7-2,TRBJ1-2
ASSTYTGVEETQY,TRBV7-9,TRBJ2-5
ATSAARAGSYNEQF,TRBV24-1,TRBJ2-1
ASSASGGRTGELF,TRBV12-3/TRBV12-4,TRBJ2-2
ASTPETGFYEQY,TRBV5-1,TRBJ2-7
ASSLGPGSLGETQY,TRBV12-3/TRBV12-4,TRBJ2-5